Included here is one T cell receptor beta chain sequence, with context. This record belongs to a study of blood T cell repertoires in COVID-19. Study in general: PBMCs, B-cell-depleted T cells, or T cells were the source of the cDNA or gDNA that made up the material.

The CDR3 extends over 15 amino acids. The V gene's germline CDR1 is SGHAT and CDR2 FQNNGV. J gave up 3 bases and V 4 bases, and 5 bases lay outside the gene matches. In the original workflow: Reference gene primer amplification gave nucleated cell count estimates. Produced via immunoSEQ multiplex PCR; TCRdb's table is partial and in-frame only. V and J calls plus clone size are reproduced from that table; the DNA served to infer D and trimming. The sample has 150,000 to 200,000 clones, around 90% seen once. This clonotype originated in a man aged 50-60 years with acute or convalescent COVID-19. The source material was peripheral blood. The chain carries TRBV11-2 and TRBJ2-1; 8 positions agree with TRBD2. The CDR3 is CASSYSGDGYNEQFF. The CDR3, as DNA: TGTGCCAGCAGCTATAGCGGGGACGGCTACAATGAGCAGTTCTTC.